This T cell receptor (beta chain) was found in a study of T cell repertoires in cytomegalovirus infection. Study outcomes and limitations: HLA-C-restricted CMV clonotypes gave the most frequent clonotype in two of eight donors.

About this clonotype: Its antigen is still unknown.

Via MiXCR, TCRdb re-called the reads, giving one row per CDR3 protein. The repertoire holds fewer than 550,000 distinct CDR3 sequences, 31% seen once, with about 13% in the top ten. CDR3 length equals 17 residues. V was clipped by 8 bases and J by 4 bases; unmatched bases: 16. Germline assignment: CDR1 MNHEY and CDR2 SVGEGT. The sequencing input was PBMCs. The chain recombines TRBV6-2 or TRBV6-3 with TRBJ1-2, with 10 bases aligning to TRBD1. The TCR originated in a human donor in good health (CMV status not recorded). Some clones in this sample may be carry-over from other donors' samples. This chain's CDR3 is CASGSRDRGSFSYGYTF. The CDR3 region has the DNA TGTGCCAGCGGGTCGAGGGACAGGGGTTCGTTTAGCTATGGCTACACCTTC.